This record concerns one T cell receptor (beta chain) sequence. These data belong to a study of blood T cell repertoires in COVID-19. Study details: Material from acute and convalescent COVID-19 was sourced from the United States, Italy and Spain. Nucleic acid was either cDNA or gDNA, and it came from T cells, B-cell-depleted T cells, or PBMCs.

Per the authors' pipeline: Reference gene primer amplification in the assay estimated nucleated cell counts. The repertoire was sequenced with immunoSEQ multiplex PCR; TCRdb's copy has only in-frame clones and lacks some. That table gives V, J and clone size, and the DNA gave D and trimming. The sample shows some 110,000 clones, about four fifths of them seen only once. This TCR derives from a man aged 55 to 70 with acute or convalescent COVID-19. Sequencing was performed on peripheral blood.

The CDR3, as DNA: TGTGCCAGCAGCCACCGGGGGGGCGCGAATTCACCCCTCCACTTT. Translated: CASSHRGGANSPLHF. The genes are TRBV3-1 (or the pseudogene TRBV3-2) and TRBJ1-6; tentatively, D is TRBD1 (6 bases). The CDR3 sequence is 15 residues long. Between the trimmed V and J ends, which lost 3 bases and 7 bases, there was a span of 13 bases. Germline CDR1 LGHDT, CDR2 YNNKEL (reference sequence).